This T cell receptor beta chain was observed in a study of cytomegalovirus exposure and HLA in healthy donors (dated by TCRdb to between 2016 and 2019). In terms of the full investigation: In an earlier analysis of 450 to 750 of the donors, 250 to 350 Gb of sequence data and 90 million to 120 million unique TCR beta sequences from 150 million to 200 million T cells were reported. Across 300 to 500 genotyped donors of the cohort, an average of 235,054 unique TCR beta nucleotide sequences per donor were sequenced, and approximately 17% of those sequences were non-productive. Class I and class II HLA loci were covered by the typing at four-digit resolution. An earlier analysis of several hundred of the donors used high-throughput TCR beta sequencing to judge whether each TCR beta V gene segment behaved as functional or pseudogenic. Typing coverage varied by locus: roughly 620-640 donors for A, B, C, DRB1 and DQB1; roughly 560 for DQA1; around 610 for DPA1; 400 to 480 for DPB1. The study was designed to test whether signatures of past pathogen exposure could be identified by cataloging public T cell receptors. The later analysis used no new phenotypic data to find candidate immune exposures, relying instead on TCR beta sequences and their occurrence across donors. Among the roughly 400 genotyped donors, 75% to 90% belonged to the genetic ancestry cluster associated with self-reported Caucasian donors. Because of strong linkage in the cohort, 4 to 6 DR-DQ haplotypes were treated as single units for association and clustering. In a later analysis, previously published TCR beta repertoires from several hundred donors were re-analyzed and high-resolution HLA genotyping was added so that TCR occurrence patterns could be studied. Genome-wide SNP genotypes for about 60% of the roughly 700 donors were used in a later genetic analysis, which treated that subset as a discovery cohort. The study combined high-throughput TCR immunosequencing, statistical association of individual TCRs with disease status, and machine learning to predict cytomegalovirus infection status. An early release covering just under 650 HLA-typed donors comprised about 310 gigabases of sequencing data and tens of millions of unique TCR sequences. Alongside the repertoire data, information on donor age, sex, ethnicity and CMV serostatus was compiled. A separate validation cohort of 90 to 150 different subjects was used in addition to the roughly 620-subject first cohort. Every discovery cohort repertoire had been produced on one sequencing platform. The study profiled the T cell repertoires of hundreds of subjects by immunosequencing and related them to cytomegalovirus serostatus. General conclusions and limits of the study: In a later analysis, HLA-associated TCR beta chains showed more clonal expansion and lower generation probabilities than non-associated chains that were equally common. A cluster of highly shared sequence variants was judged likely to represent a technical artifact of the sequencing pipeline. The authors suggested that the approach could potentially be generalized to other disease states and immunological phenotypes. A further reported finding was that TCR beta sequences accurately predicted the HLA-A and HLA-B alleles for most subjects in the first cohort. Because HLA typing was unavailable for some donors at each locus, only the typed subset was used in association tests. According to a later genetic analysis, donors in an Asian-associated ancestry cluster had fewer N-insertions in productive TCRs than the approximately 670-donor mean. In vitro tests confirmed that a few of the cytomegalovirus-associated TCR beta chains recognize cytomegalovirus antigens. In a later analysis, several top co-occurrence clusters were reported to appear linked to parvovirus B19, influenza, CMV and Epstein-Barr virus. According to a later analysis, most CMV-associated TCR beta chains appeared to be HLA-restricted, and the HLA associations seemed to be driven largely by CMV exposure. An association between a missense DCLRE1C variant and V-gene and J-gene trimming of TCR beta chains was found in a later genetic analysis and replicated in an independent cohort. Because counts were too low, some 17 rarely observed V segments, including chromosome 9 orphons, were left out of the earlier analysis of some 640 of the donors. Presence/absence analyses assumed roughly uniform sequencing depth across donors, an assumption that may not hold. A total of 164 TCR beta chains were listed by the study as associated with cytomegalovirus. Only TCR beta chains were sequenced in this cohort, and the absence of alpha or paired-chain data limited detectable features. An earlier analysis of around 500 of the donors showed that most TCR beta V segments appeared in productive rearrangements either about 87% or about 30% of the time, which broadly matched IMGT annotations. In a later analysis, TCR association rates were found to vary across HLA loci, with the most associated TCRs seen for DRB1 alleles and the fewest for HLA-C alleles. Immune exposure information for the cohort was limited to CMV serostatus. Correlated functional status among segregating V segments might be attributable to linkage disequilibrium, but an unknown experimental factor could not be ruled out. In both the original and validation cohorts, the classifier was reported to diagnose cytomegalovirus status with high specificity and sensitivity. When HLA alleles, especially DR and DQ, strongly co-occurred, TCR associations were difficult to assign to individual alleles. Most TCR sequences were observed very rarely across donors, whereas some public TCRs were present in many individuals. Some IMGT-functional V segments, including TRBV6-2 and TRBV6-3, could not be distinguished by the 87-base-pair reads and were therefore excluded. In a later analysis, some 17,000 TCR beta sequences were associated with specific HLA alleles at a false discovery rate of 0.05.

At the junction V is shortened by 0 bases and J by 1 base; bases outside the gene matches: 2. CDR1 and CDR2, looked up from the germline V gene, are SGDLS and YYNGEE. The CDR3 sequence holds 16 residues, the cysteine and phenylalanine included. The read is trimmed to its CDR3 DNA, 48 bases read in frame from base 1. The method behind the library was the immunoSEQ multiplex PCR assay. For the multiplex PCR, a mixture combining 60 forward primers for TCR Vbeta segments and 13 reverse primers for TCR Jbeta segments was used. A multiplex PCR assay on genomic DNA amplified the CDR3 region of rearranged TCR beta genes. On the Illumina HiSeq System, the amplified TCR beta libraries were sequenced as 87-base-pair reads. The original methods were these. Across the 670 or so repertoires, a later analysis counted tens of millions of unique TCR beta chains, around 11 million of which were shared by at least two donors. Raw reads were error-corrected and collapsed into unique sequences with a nearest-neighbor algorithm that merged closely related sequences to remove PCR and sequencing errors. V, D and J gene segments were assigned by aligning CDR3 sequences to IMGT reference sequences. Each retained sequence needed at least a six-nucleotide match to both a V gene segment and a J gene segment. Rearrangements were classified as productive when the CDR3 lacked stop codons and remained in frame with V and J, and all other rearrangements were classified as non-productive. Following IMGT convention, CDR3 was defined as the stretch from the second conserved V-encoded cysteine to the conserved J-encoded phenylalanine. The earlier analysis of about 530 of the donors excluded any sequence lacking an unambiguous match to a single V gene segment. In an earlier analysis of several hundred of the donors, V segments were called functional above 56.7% productive rearrangements and were called segregating when the between-donor standard deviation exceeded 5%. A statistical classification framework was built for diagnosing cytomegalovirus status from the catalog of TCR beta chain sequences. A later analysis assigned V and J genes by comparing TCR nucleotide sequences with IMGT/GENE-DB human TR gene sequences. In a later analysis, CDR3 sequences and most-parsimonious VDJ recombination scenarios were assigned using the TCRdist pipeline. In a later analysis, each TCR beta chain was defined by its CDR3 amino acid sequence together with its V-gene family, and reads without a unique V-gene family were excluded. A later analysis removed several hundred highly shared, low-generation-probability nucleotide sequences to deal with suspected cross-contamination and a sequencing artifact. In a later analysis, a clonal expansion index was calculated for each public chain from normalized within-repertoire ranks of inferred template counts. In a later analysis, generation probabilities were computed with a VDJ recombination model fitted to out-of-frame rearrangements, and the resulting probabilities were checked against IGoR. Hypergeometric tests were used in a later analysis to score TCR-TCR, TCR-HLA and TCR-CMV co-occurrence, with a repertoire-size bias correction applied to the TCR pairs. In a later analysis, false discovery rates were estimated by permuting HLA or CMV assignments 20 times. In a later analysis, co-occurring TCRs were grouped using DBSCAN, and TCRdist sequence similarity was added for clustering within HLA-allele-positive subsets. Co-occurrence clustering excluded repertoires with fewer than 30,000 or more than 120,000 public chains, plus five with anomalous nucleotide sharing. TCRdb mirrors the immuneACCESS table, restricted to in-frame sequences. Some clones are absent from its copies; in checked studies, under half trace to an unresolved V gene, and the reason for the others is unknown. V and J calls and clone size are copied from that table; D and trimming were computed from the DNA. The sample has about 140,000 clones on record, 60% to 80% of them singletons. The ten largest clones capture approximately 2% of the sample.

With respect to this clone: Its antigen target is currently unknown. No base quality information exists; no much larger clone differs at one position.

The cohort comprised under 700 healthy bone marrow donors. At the time of sampling, every cohort member was nominally healthy, though immune exposures that went unrecorded were likely present. The donor tested CMV seronegative and was one of the 352 seronegative cohort members. Every donor gave a peripheral blood sample, and the peripheral blood mononuclear cells from that sample were used for TCR beta sequencing. Genomic DNA extraction from the blood cell samples was performed with the Qiagen DNeasy Blood Extraction Kit. The rearranged segments are TRBV9 and TRBJ2-7, and 12 junctional nucleotides match TRBD2. The TCR comes from a man aged 25-40 years in good health and CMV-seronegative. The sequencing sample was made of PBMCs. DNA sequence: TGTGCCAGCAGCGTAGGACTAGCGGGAGTTTCCTACGAGCAGTACTTC. This sequence encodes CASSVGLAGVSYEQYF.